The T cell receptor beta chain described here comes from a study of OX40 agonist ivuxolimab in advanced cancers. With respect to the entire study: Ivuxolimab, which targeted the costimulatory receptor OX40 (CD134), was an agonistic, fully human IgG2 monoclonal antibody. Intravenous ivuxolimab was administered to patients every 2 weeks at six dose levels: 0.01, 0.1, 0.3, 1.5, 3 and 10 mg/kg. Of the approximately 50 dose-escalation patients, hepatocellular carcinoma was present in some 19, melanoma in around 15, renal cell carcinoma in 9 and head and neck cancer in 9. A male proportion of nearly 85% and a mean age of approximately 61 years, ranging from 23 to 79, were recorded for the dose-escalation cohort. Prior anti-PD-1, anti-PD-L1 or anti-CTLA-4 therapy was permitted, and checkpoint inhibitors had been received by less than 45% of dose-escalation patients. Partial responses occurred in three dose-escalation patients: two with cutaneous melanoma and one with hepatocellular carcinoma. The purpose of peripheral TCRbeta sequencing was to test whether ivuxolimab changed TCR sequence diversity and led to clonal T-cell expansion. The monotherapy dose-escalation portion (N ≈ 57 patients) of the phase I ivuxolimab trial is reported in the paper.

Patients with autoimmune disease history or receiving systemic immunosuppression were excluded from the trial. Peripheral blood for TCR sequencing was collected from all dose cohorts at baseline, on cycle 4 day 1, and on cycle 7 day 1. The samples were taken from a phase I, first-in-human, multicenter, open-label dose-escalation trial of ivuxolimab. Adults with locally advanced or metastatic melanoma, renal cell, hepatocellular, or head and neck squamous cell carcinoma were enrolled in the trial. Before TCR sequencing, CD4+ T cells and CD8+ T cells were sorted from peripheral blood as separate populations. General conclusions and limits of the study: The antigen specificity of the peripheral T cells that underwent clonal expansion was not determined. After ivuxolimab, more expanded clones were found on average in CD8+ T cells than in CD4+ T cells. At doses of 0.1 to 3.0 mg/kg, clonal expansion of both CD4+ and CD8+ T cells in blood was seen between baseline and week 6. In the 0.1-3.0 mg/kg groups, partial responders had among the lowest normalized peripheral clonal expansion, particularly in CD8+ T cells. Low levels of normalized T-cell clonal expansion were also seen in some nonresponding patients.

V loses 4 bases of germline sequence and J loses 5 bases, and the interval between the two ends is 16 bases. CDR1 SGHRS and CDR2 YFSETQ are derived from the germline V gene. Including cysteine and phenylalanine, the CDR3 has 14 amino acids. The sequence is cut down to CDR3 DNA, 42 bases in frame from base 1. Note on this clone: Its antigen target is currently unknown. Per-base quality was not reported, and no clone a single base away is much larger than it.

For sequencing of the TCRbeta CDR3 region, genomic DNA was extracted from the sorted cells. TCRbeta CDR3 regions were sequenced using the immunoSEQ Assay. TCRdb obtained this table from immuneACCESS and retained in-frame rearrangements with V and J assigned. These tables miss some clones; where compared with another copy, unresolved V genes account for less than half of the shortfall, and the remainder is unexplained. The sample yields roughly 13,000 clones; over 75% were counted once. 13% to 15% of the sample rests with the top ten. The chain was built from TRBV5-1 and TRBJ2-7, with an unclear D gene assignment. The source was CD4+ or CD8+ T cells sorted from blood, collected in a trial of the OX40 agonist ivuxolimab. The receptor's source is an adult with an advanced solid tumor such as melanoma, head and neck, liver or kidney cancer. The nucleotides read TGCGCCAGCAGCCTAACCGAGCCCTATGACGAGCAGTACTTC. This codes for CASSLTEPYDEQYF.